One sample yielded the 32 T cell receptor beta chains listed below, sequenced in a study of shared clonotypes between healthy human individuals (dated by TCRdb to 2018 to 2020). The library was built by means of the immunoSEQ multiplex PCR assay. TCRdb mirrors the immuneACCESS table, restricted to in-frame sequences. Some clones are absent from its copies; in checked studies, under half trace to an unresolved V gene, and the reason for the others is unknown. The table for this sample lists 2 million to 3 million clones; approximately 93% of them were counted only once. The ten largest clones add up to more than 0.35% of the sample. The material sequenced was naive CD4+ T cells from PBMCs. The cell subset or site label, as the study defines it: CD45RA+ positively selected. Every receptor here comes from a man younger than 35 in good health. Some clones in this sample may be carry-over from other donors' samples.

In this sample, this clone turned up a few times. The chain employs TRBV7-9 and TRBJ1-1; no reliable D call. The CDR3 runs 13 residues. Per the germline V gene, CDR1 is SEHNR and CDR2 is FQNEAQ (reference sequence). With 0 bases removed from V and 4 bases from J, the gap between germline ends came to 6 bases. CDR3 in DNA: TGTGCCAGCAGCTTAGCCGCCGCCACTGAAGCTTTCTTT. Its translation: CASSLAAATEAFF.

This chain's CDR3 is CASSIGQGWETQYF. In DNA, the CDR3 is TGTGCCAGCAGTATAGGACAGGGGTGGGAGACCCAGTACTTC. The gene calls are TRBV28 and TRBJ2-5; 9 bases agree with TRBD1. Germline values: CDR1 MDHEN, CDR2 SYDVKM. The CDR3 spans 14 residues. Trimming removed 5 bases from V and 5 bases from J; junction bases left unmatched: 6. The entire variable domain, with the rest obtained from reference TRBV28 and TRBJ2-5, is as follows: DVKVTQSSRYLVKRTGEKVFLECVQDMDHENMFWYRQDPGLGLRLIYFSYDVKMKEKGDIPEGYSVSREKKERFSLILESASTNQTSMYLCASSIGQGWETQYFGPGTRLLVL.

The chain couples TRBV7-9 to TRBJ1-2, with D hard to call. The CDR3 extends over 15 amino acids. Germline V gives CDR1 SEHNR, CDR2 FQNEAQ (reference sequence). V was clipped by 8 bases and J by 3 bases, with 19 bases between them. The CDR3 sequence: CASAALTIWDYGYTF. Written as DNA, the CDR3 is TGTGCCAGCGCAGCTCTCACTATTTGGGACTATGGCTACACCTTC.

The gene calls are TRBV2 and TRBJ2-1; TRBD2 is a possible D gene (5 bases). Germline assignment: CDR1 SNHLY and CDR2 FYNNEI. This CDR3 is 14 amino acids long. Trimming removed 6 bases from V and 1 base from J, with 10 bases in between. Here the CDR3 reads CASRGVGSYNEQFF. In DNA form, the CDR3 reads TGTGCCAGCAGGGGAGTAGGGTCCTACAATGAGCAGTTCTTC.

V gene TRBV30 combines with J gene TRBJ1-2; 11 bases are a match to TRBD1. Per germline, CDR1 GTSNPN and CDR2 SVGIG (reference sequence). The CDR3 is made up of 12 amino acids. With 8 bases clipped from V and 2 bases from J, the junction kept 1 base outside the gene matches. The CDR3 loop reads CARDRGNYGYTF. In DNA form, the CDR3 reads TGTGCCCGGGACAGGGGGAACTATGGCTACACCTTC.

This clone was seen a handful of times. The rearrangement joins TRBV30 to TRBJ1-5; no reliable D call. V was shortened by 2 bases and J by 3 bases, with 11 bases between the two germline ends. The length of the CDR3 is 14 residues. Per germline, CDR1 GTSNPN and CDR2 SVGIG (reference sequence). The CDR3 is CAWSTGVDNQPQHF. For the CDR3, the DNA is TGTGCCTGGAGTACCGGAGTCGACAATCAGCCCCAGCATTTT. The complete variable domain, with remaining parts taken from reference TRBV30 and TRBJ1-5, reads SQTIHQWPATLVQPVGSPLSLECTVEGTSNPNLYWYRQAAGRGLQLLFYSVGIGQISSEVPQNLSASRPQDRQFILSSKKLLLSDSGFYLCAWSTGVDNQPQHFGDGTRLSIL.

The J gene is TRBJ2-7, the V gene TRBV19; D may correspond to TRBD1 or TRBD2 (5 bases each). This CDR3 has 17 amino acids. Per germline, CDR1 LNHDA and CDR2 SQIVND (reference sequence). Trimming removed 4 bases at V and 5 bases at J, with 24 bases between. The CDR3 bases are TGTGCCAGTAGTAGAACCTCCGGGACGTCTTTTTCCCACGAGCAGTACTTC. Amino acids: CASSRTSGTSFSHEQYF.

This sequence joins TRBV7-9 and TRBJ2-7; D gene uncertain. With 1 base removed from V and 6 bases from J, the gap between germline ends came to 13 bases. The germline V gene has CDR1 SEHNR and CDR2 FQNEAQ (reference sequence). CDR3 size: 14 residues. CDR3 sequence: CASSLVWEPSEQYF. The CDR3 DNA follows: TGTGCCAGCAGCTTAGTCTGGGAACCCAGCGAGCAGTACTTC. Complete variable domain (other parts from reference TRBV7-9 and TRBJ2-7): DTGVSQNPRHKITKRGQNVTFRCDPISEHNRLYWYRQTLGQGPEFLTYFQNEAQLEKSRLLSDRFSAERPKGSFSTLEIQRTEQGDSAMYLCASSLVWEPSEQYFGPGTRLTVT.

V usage is TRBV28 and J usage is TRBJ2-4; D is uncertain. Trimming shortened V by 9 bases and J by 0 bases, and 6 bases separated the two germline ends. This CDR3 has 12 amino acids. CDR1 is MDHEN and CDR2 is SYDVKM in the germline V gene. CDR3 residues: CASGEAKNIQYF. The CDR3 DNA reads as TGTGCCAGTGGGGAAGCCAAAAACATTCAGTACTTC.

V usage is TRBV27 and J usage is TRBJ2-1, with 13 positions matching TRBD2. Per the germline V gene, CDR1 is MNHEY and CDR2 is SMNVEV (reference sequence). The CDR3 covers 18 residues. With 2 bases clipped from V and 2 bases from J, the junction kept 6 bases outside the gene matches. Written as DNA, the CDR3 is TGTGCCAGCAGTTTACGGGGACTAGCGGGACCCACCTACAATGAGCAGTTCTTC. Translation gives CASSLRGLAGPTYNEQFF.

This clone has just one count. This chain links TRBV6-5 with TRBJ2-5; TRBD2 agrees at 7 bases. The CDR3 consists of 13 residues. The trim removed 2 bases at V and 3 bases at J, leaving 0 bases unmatched. The germline CDR1 and CDR2 sequences are MNHEY and SVGAGI. CDR3 region: CASSYSGEETQYF. The DNA of the CDR3 is TGTGCCAGCAGTTACAGCGGGGAAGAGACCCAGTACTTC.

This sequence joins TRBV25-1 and TRBJ2-2; no firm D call. In germline, CDR1 is MGHDK, CDR2 SYGVNS. The CDR3 covers 14 residues. Trimming stripped 3 bases from V and 1 base from J, with 6 bases between. The DNA for the CDR3 is TGTGCCAGCAGTGAGAGCGTGAACACCGGGGAGCTGTTTTTT. Amino acids: CASSESVNTGELFF.

This chain links TRBV11-2 with TRBJ2-7; 8 bases agree with TRBD1. CDR3 length equals 16 residues. Trimming cost V 3 bases and J 0 bases; bases outside gene matches: 7. Looked up from germline, CDR1 is SGHAT and CDR2 is FQNNGV. DNA for the CDR3: TGTGCCAGCAGCTTCACGGGACAGGCATCCTCCTACGAGCAGTACTTC. Protein sequence: CASSFTGQASSYEQYF.

V and J are TRBV5-8 and TRBJ1-2; perhaps TRBD1 as D (5 bases). The CDR3 consists of 15 residues. Germline assignment: CDR1 SGHTS and CDR2 YDEGEE. V was trimmed by 4 bases and J by 4 bases, leaving 17 bases between them. CDR3 residues: CASSHLQVGSYGYTF. CDR3 DNA sequence: TGTGCCAGCAGCCATTTACAGGTTGGGAGCTATGGCTACACCTTC. Together with reference TRBV5-8 and TRBJ1-2, the CDR3 gives the full variable domain: EAGVTQSPTHLIKTRGQQATLRCSPISGHTSVYWYQQALGLGLQFLLWYDEGEERNRGNFPPRFSGRQFPNYSSELNVNALELEDSALYLCASSHLQVGSYGYTFGSGTRLTVV.

This clone is a singleton in its sample. The chain links TRBV18 to TRBJ2-5; no clear D gene. Germline V lookup: CDR1 KGHSH, CDR2 LQKENI. The CDR3 has 14 amino acids. Between the trimmed V and J ends, which lost 3 bases and 1 base, there was a span of 9 bases. CDR3 in DNA: TGTGCCAGCTCACCCATGGGGATCCAAGAGACCCAGTACTTC. It translates to CASSPMGIQETQYF. The full variable domain, with the rest looked up from reference TRBV18 and TRBJ2-5, is NAGVMQNPRHLVRRRGQEARLRCSPMKGHSHVYWYRQLPEEGLKFMVYLQKENIIDESGMPKERFSAEFPKEGPSILRIQQVVRGDSAAYFCASSPMGIQETQYFGPGTRLLVL.

A note on this clone: Other DNA sequences in the sample encode the same CDR3. The rearrangement links TRBV7-7 to TRBJ2-7, with 7 bases that match TRBD1. This CDR3 has 13 residues. Germline V gives CDR1 SSHAT, CDR2 FNYEAQ (reference sequence). The J segment lost 7 bases and the V segment lost 1 base, leaving 4 bases of the junction unmatched. CDR3 nucleotides: TGTGCCAGCAGCTTAGAAGGGGGCAGGGAGCAGTACTTC. Its translation is CASSLEGGREQYF.

V is TRBV9 and J is TRBJ2-7; D is possibly TRBD1 (5 bases). The germline V and J ends were trimmed by 0 bases and 3 bases, with 7 bases remaining between them. The CDR3 spans 13 residues. CDR1 and CDR2 (germline): SGDLS, YYNGEE. CDR3 in amino acids: CASSVDDSYEQYF. The CDR3 region has the DNA TGTGCCAGCAGCGTAGACGACAGCTACGAGCAGTACTTC.

The chain carries TRBV5-4 and TRBJ2-7; possibly TRBD2 for D (6 bases). CDR1 and CDR2 (germline): SGHNT, YYREEE (reference sequence). The CDR3 is 15 residues long. V was trimmed by 4 bases and J by 7 bases, leaving 21 bases between them. CDR3 in amino acids: CASSPSRAARGEQYF. DNA of the CDR3: TGTGCCAGCAGCCCCTCCAGAGCGGCTCGGGGGGAGCAGTACTTC.

The V call is TRBV14, the J call TRBJ1-2, with TRBD1 as a possible D gene (6 bases). Trimming took off 7 bases at V and 8 bases at J, with 26 bases between the two ends. The germline gives CDR1 SGHDN, CDR2 FVKESK. The CDR3 length is 16 residues. The CDR3 DNA reads as TGTGCCAGCACCTCAAGCCTCACAGGGACGGGTCGAGGCTACACCTTC. This gives the protein CASTSSLTGTGRGYTF.

The CDR3 spells CASSSRTGGSYNEQFF. As DNA, the CDR3 is TGTGCCAGCAGCAGCCGAACAGGGGGTTCCTACAATGAGCAGTTCTTC. J is TRBJ2-1 and V is TRBV7-2; TRBD1 matches at 8 bases. The trim removed 5 bases at V and 1 base at J, leaving 7 bases unmatched. Germline V lookup: CDR1 SGHTA, CDR2 FQGNSA. The CDR3 covers 16 residues.

The chain links TRBV11-2 to TRBJ1-2, with TRBD1 as a possible D gene (5 bases). The CDR3 has 18 residues. The germline V gene has CDR1 SGHAT and CDR2 FQNNGV. Trimming removed 4 bases from V and 0 bases from J, with 21 bases in between. CDR3 sequence (DNA): TGTGCCAGCAGCTCCAATCCTGGGGGTCGACTAGCTAACTATGGCTACACCTTC. It translates to CASSSNPGGRLANYGYTF.

This clone was recorded only once. V is TRBV7-8 and J is TRBJ2-3, with no clear D. Trimming took 5 bases from V and 0 from J, leaving 9 bases between them. The CDR3 has 14 residues. Germline V lookup: CDR1 SGHVS, CDR2 FQNEAQ. The CDR3 sequence: CASSRHSSTDTQYF. For the CDR3, the DNA is TGTGCCAGCAGCCGACATTCTAGCACAGATACGCAGTATTTT.

This chain links TRBV5-1 with TRBJ1-2; D not resolved. The CDR3 consists of 14 residues. The V end lost 0 bases, the J end lost 5 bases, and 11 bases lay between the germline ends. The V gene's germline CDR1 is SGHRS and CDR2 YFSETQ. The CDR3 DNA reads as TGCGCCAGCAGCTTGGAACAGAGCGCATATGGCTACACCTTC. Protein product: CASSLEQSAYGYTF.

This clone has just one count. The chain carries TRBV7-8 and TRBJ2-4, with D possibly TRBD2 on 5 matching bases. CDR3 length: 16 amino acids. CDR1 is SGHVS, CDR2 FQNEAQ, per germline. V dropped 3 bases and J dropped 0 bases, with 12 bases sitting between them. This CDR3 is CASSFGGLLAKNIQYF. The CDR3 DNA follows: TGTGCCAGCAGCTTTGGAGGTTTACTAGCCAAAAACATTCAGTACTTC.

Notes on this clone: The sample holds other DNA sequences that translate to the same CDR3. CDR3 residues: CASSLGGIGTDTQYF. The CDR3 DNA follows: TGCGCCAGCAGCTTGGGAGGGATTGGCACAGATACGCAGTATTTT. The chain has TRBV5-1 and TRBJ2-3; D may be TRBD2 (5 bases). Germline-derived CDR1 and CDR2 are SGHRS and YFSETQ. The CDR3 runs 15 residues. Between the trimmed V and J ends, which lost 0 bases and 1 base, there was a span of 9 bases.

The V gene is TRBV30, the J gene TRBJ2-5, with a tentative D call TRBD2 (6 bases). CDR1 is GTSNPN and CDR2 is SVGIG in the germline V gene (reference sequence). V was cut by 2 bases and J by 7 bases, with 14 bases left in between. The length of the CDR3 is 13 residues. The CDR3: CAWSSGDGGTQYF. DNA for the CDR3: TGTGCCTGGAGTTCGGGAGATGGAGGGACCCAGTACTTC.

The rearrangement links TRBV7-2 to TRBJ1-4; the match to TRBD1 covers 10 bases. The CDR3 has 14 amino acids. Trimming removed 5 bases from V and 8 bases from J; junction bases left unmatched: 5. CDR1 and CDR2 (germline): SGHTA, FQGNSA. CDR3: CASSTGQGREKLFF. In nucleotides, the CDR3 is TGTGCCAGCAGCACGGGACAGGGGAGGGAAAAACTGTTTTTT.

The chain couples TRBV6-6 to TRBJ1-2; 8 nucleotides match TRBD1. The CDR3 has 16 amino acids. The V segment lost 1 base and the J segment 3 bases; nucleotides outside the gene matches: 7. Germline V gene data show CDR1 as MNHNY and CDR2 as SVGAGI (reference sequence). The DNA of the CDR3 is TGTGCCAGCAGTTACTGGGCAGGGGGCGAGGACTATGGCTACACCTTC. It translates to CASSYWAGGEDYGYTF.

V gene TRBV7-9 combines with J gene TRBJ2-7; D tentatively reads TRBD1 or TRBD2 (6 bases each). Trimming pared 2 bases from V and 2 bases from J, leaving 16 bases between. Looked up from germline, CDR1 is SEHNR and CDR2 is FQNEAQ (reference sequence). The CDR3 is made up of 16 amino acids. The CDR3 reads CASSLWGRTVTYEQYF. The CDR3 nucleotides are TGTGCCAGCAGCTTATGGGGGAGGACAGTGACCTACGAGCAGTACTTC.

J is TRBJ2-1 and V is TRBV5-4; tentative D call: TRBD2 (5 bases). The CDR3 has 17 residues. CDR1 and CDR2 (germline): SGHNT, YYREEE (reference sequence). Deletions cut 9 bases from V and 7 bases from J, with 29 bases between. The CDR3 sequence is CATSEGTGLLQTNEQFF. DNA for the CDR3: TGTGCCACCTCTGAGGGCACGGGCTTACTCCAGACGAATGAGCAGTTCTTC.

This chain uses TRBV14 with TRBJ2-1, with a weak D call TRBD1 (6 bases). Trimming stripped 4 bases from V and 9 bases from J, with 13 bases between. Germline V gene sequence: CDR1 SGHDN, CDR2 FVKESK. CDR3 length: 13 residues. DNA for the CDR3: TGTGCCAGCAGCCGGGACAATCTCGGTGAGCAGTTCTTC. It yields the protein CASSRDNLGEQFF. The variable domain in full, completed from reference TRBV14 and TRBJ2-1, reads EAGVTQFPSHSVIEKGQTVTLRCDPISGHDNLYWYRRVMGKEIKFLLHFVKESKQDESGMPNNRFLAERTGGTYSTLKVQPAELEDSGVYFCASSRDNLGEQFFGPGTRLTVL.

This clone was picked up one time. The chain has TRBV4-2 and TRBJ2-2; D unclear. CDR1 and CDR2 from the germline V gene are LGHNA and YNFKEQ. The length of the CDR3 is 15 residues. V dropped 8 bases and J dropped 1 base, with 14 bases sitting between them. CDR3 DNA sequence: TGTGCCAGCCGAACCAGGACGGGGAACACCGGGGAGCTGTTTTTT. Its translation is CASRTRTGNTGELFF.